The rows below give T cell receptor beta chains drawn from one sample of a study of T cells in localized non-small cell lung cancer. Sequencing used immunoSEQ multiplex PCR; TCRdb keeps in-frame clones, though not all of them. Counted here are under 2,000 clones, around a third occurring once; the ten biggest clones make up around 13%. The sequences come from lung tumor tissue, collected before any cancer treatment. These receptors were taken from a female donor older than 55 with stage I squamous cell lung carcinoma. Both conserved end residues are part of each CDR3. Each record gives: D gene, J gene, V gene, clone size, CDR3 protein, CDR3 DNA. D genes are given only for firm matches. A row's size may be missing; if present it is once, few, many or a size class.

>TRBD1|TRBJ2-1|TRBV15|-
CATSRDRDRYNEQFF
TGTGCCACCAGCAGGGACCGGGACAGATACAATGAGCAGTTCTTC
>TRBD2|TRBJ2-5|TRBV11-3|-
CASSRLAGGGYQETQYF
TGTGCCAGCAGCCGACTAGCGGGGGGCGGGTACCAAGAGACCCAGTACTTC
>-|TRBJ1-5|TRBV6-8|few
CASSRDNSNQPQHF
TGTGCCAGCAGTCGTGACAATAGCAATCAGCCCCAGCATTTT
>-|TRBJ2-3|TRBV6-8|few
CASARTTSTDTQYF
TGTGCCAGCGCCCGGACAACTAGCACAGATACGCAGTATTTT
>TRBD1|TRBJ2-7|TRBV19|-
CASSPGQDYEQYF
TGTGCCAGTAGTCCGGGACAGGACTACGAGCAGTACTTC
>-|TRBJ1-2|TRBV10-2|-
CASSETGFGYTF
TGCGCCAGCAGCGAGACAGGATTTGGCTACACCTTC
>TRBD1|TRBJ2-2|TRBV9|-
CASSVRTGGATGELFF
TGTGCCAGCAGCGTAAGGACAGGGGGCGCGACCGGGGAGCTGTTTTTT
>-|TRBJ1-1|TRBV6-8|medium-sized
CASSRQMNTEAFF
TGTGCCAGCAGCCGACAGATGAACACTGAAGCTTTCTTT
>-|TRBJ2-1|TRBV6-8|medium-sized
CASTQGTAPNNEQFF
TGTGCCAGCACCCAAGGGACGGCGCCCAACAATGAGCAGTTCTTC
>-|TRBJ2-1|TRBV19|few
CASTPAASRAVNEQFF
TGTGCCAGTACCCCGGCAGCCTCTAGAGCTGTCAATGAGCAGTTCTTC
>TRBD1|TRBJ2-3|TRBV9|-
CASSAAGGGIDTQYF
TGTGCCAGCAGCGCAGCAGGGGGCGGGATAGATACGCAGTATTTT
>TRBD1|TRBJ1-4|TRBV11-3|large
CASSLRGQVHAFATNEKLFF
TGTGCCAGCAGCCTTAGGGGACAGGTTCATGCTTTTGCAACTAATGAAAAACTGTTTTTT
>-|TRBJ1-3|TRBV6-8|large
CASRVTVSSGNTIYF
TGTGCCAGCAGGGTGACAGTGAGCTCTGGAAACACCATATATTTT
>TRBD1|TRBJ1-3|TRBV19|-
CASRLQGASGNTIYF
TGTGCCAGTAGGTTACAGGGGGCGAGTGGAAACACCATATATTTT
>TRBD1|TRBJ1-4|TRBV11-3|-
CASTNRGQGTSNEKLFF
TGTGCCAGCACCAATCGCGGACAGGGGACCTCGAATGAAAAACTGTTTTTT
>TRBD2|TRBJ2-1|TRBV6-8|-
CASSYSGGRAFEQFF
TGTGCCAGCAGTTACTCTGGCGGGAGGGCCTTTGAGCAGTTCTTC
>-|TRBJ1-2|TRBV18|-
CASPRLATYGYTF
TGTGCCAGCCCAAGGTTGGCTACCTATGGCTACACCTTC
>-|TRBJ2-1|TRBV15|-
CATSRERVRGEQFF
TGTGCCACCAGCAGAGAACGGGTCAGGGGTGAGCAGTTCTTC
>-|TRBJ1-6|TRBV4-1|few
CASSQEAGNHSPLHF
TGCGCCAGCAGCCAAGAAGCAGGGAACCATTCACCCCTCCACTTT
>-|TRBJ1-2|TRBV30|-
CAWSNGPLNYGYTF
TGTGCCTGGAGTAACGGCCCCCTGAACTATGGCTACACCTTC